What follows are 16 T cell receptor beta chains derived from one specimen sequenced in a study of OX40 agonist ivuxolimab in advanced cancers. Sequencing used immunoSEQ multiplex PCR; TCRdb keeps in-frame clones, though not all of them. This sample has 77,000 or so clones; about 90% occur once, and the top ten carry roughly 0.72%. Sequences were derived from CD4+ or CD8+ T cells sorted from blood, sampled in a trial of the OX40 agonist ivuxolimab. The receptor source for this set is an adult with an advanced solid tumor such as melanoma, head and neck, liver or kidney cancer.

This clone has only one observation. In DNA form, the CDR3 reads TGTGCCAGCAGGAGCGGGAGTCTCTCCTACAATGAGCAGTTCTTC. It codes for CASRSGSLSYNEQFF. The rearrangement joins TRBV6-1 to TRBJ2-1; 8 bases map to TRBD2. With V trimmed by 6 bases and J by 0 bases, 4 bases remained unmatched. The germline CDR1 and CDR2 sequences are MNHNS and SASEGT. The CDR3 runs 15 residues.

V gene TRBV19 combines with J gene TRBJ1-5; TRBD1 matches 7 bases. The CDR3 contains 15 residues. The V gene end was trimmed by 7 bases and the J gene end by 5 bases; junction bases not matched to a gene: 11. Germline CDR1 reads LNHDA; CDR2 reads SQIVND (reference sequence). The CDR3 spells CASTRQGQPDQPQHF. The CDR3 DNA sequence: TGTGCCAGTACCCGACAGGGACAGCCCGATCAGCCCCAGCATTTT.

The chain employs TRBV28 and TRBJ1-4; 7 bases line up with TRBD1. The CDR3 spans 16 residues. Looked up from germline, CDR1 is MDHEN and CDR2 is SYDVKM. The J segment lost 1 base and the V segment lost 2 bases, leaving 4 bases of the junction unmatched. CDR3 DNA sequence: TGTGCCAGCAGTTTACGACAGGGACGAACTAATGAAAAACTGTTTTTT. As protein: CASSLRQGRTNEKLFF.

This CDR3 reads CASSLALRSDDTQYF. For the CDR3, the DNA is TGCGCCAGCAGCTTGGCCCTGAGGAGCGACGATACGCAGTATTTT. This chain connects TRBV5-1 to TRBJ2-3; D uncertain. Germline V gene data show CDR1 as SGHRS and CDR2 as YFSETQ. The CDR3 length is 15 residues. Between the trimmed V and J ends, which lost 0 bases and 6 bases, there was a span of 14 bases.

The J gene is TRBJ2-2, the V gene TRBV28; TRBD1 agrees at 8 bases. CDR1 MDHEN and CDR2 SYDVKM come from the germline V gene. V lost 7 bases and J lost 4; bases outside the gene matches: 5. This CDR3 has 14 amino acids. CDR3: CASTRQGRTGELFF. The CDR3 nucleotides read TGTGCCAGCACCCGACAGGGGCGCACCGGGGAGCTGTTTTTT.

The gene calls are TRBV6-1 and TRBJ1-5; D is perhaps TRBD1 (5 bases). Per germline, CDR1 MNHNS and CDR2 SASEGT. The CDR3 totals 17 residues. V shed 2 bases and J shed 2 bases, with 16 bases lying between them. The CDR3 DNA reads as TGTGCCAGCAGTGAACGGGAAGGGGTTGACGGCAATCAGCCCCAGCATTTT. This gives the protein CASSEREGVDGNQPQHF.

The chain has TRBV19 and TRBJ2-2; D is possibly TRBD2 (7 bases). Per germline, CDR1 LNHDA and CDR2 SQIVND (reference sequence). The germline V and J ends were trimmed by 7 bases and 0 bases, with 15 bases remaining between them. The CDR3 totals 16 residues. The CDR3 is CASNPGGTSNTGELFF. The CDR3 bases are TGTGCCAGTAATCCCGGGGGGACATCGAACACCGGGGAGCTGTTTTTT.

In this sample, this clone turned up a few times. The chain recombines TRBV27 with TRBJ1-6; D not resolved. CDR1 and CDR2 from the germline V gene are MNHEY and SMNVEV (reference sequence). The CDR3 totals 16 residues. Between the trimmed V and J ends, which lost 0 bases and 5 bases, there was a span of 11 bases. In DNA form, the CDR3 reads TGTGCCAGCAGTTTATCGTCCAGGATCGATAATTCACCCCTCCACTTT. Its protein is CASSLSSRIDNSPLHF.

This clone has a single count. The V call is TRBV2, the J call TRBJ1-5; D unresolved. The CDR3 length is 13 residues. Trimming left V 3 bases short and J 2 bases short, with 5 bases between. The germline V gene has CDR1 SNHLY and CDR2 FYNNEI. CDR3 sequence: CASSDSRNQPQHF. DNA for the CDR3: TGTGCCAGCAGTGATTCGCGCAATCAGCCCCAGCATTTT.

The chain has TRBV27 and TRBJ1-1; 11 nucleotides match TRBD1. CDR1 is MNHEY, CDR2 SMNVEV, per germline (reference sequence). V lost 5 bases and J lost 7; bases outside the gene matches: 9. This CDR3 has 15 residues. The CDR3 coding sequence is TGTGCCAGCAGTCGATTGGACAGGGGGCTTAATGAAGCTTTCTTT. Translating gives CASSRLDRGLNEAFF.

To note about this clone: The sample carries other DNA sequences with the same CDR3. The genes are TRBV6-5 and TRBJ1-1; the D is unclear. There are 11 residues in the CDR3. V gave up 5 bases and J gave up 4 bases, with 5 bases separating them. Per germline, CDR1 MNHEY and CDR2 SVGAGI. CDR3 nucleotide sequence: TGTGCCAGCAGTCGAGGCACTGAAGCTTTCTTT. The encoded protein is CASSRGTEAFF.

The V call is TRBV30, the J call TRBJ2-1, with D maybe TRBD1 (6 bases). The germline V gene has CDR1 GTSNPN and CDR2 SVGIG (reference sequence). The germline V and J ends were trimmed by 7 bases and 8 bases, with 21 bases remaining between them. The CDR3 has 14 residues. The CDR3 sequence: CAFHHGDQGYEQFF. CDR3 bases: TGTGCCTTCCACCACGGGGACCAGGGGTATGAGCAGTTCTTC.

In nucleotides, the CDR3 is TGTGCCAGCAGCTTGGCTCTGGGCGGTGAAAAACTGTTTTTT. It specifies CASSLALGGEKLFF. The chain links TRBV5-5 to TRBJ1-4; D is undetermined. V was cut by 0 bases and J by 7 bases, with 10 bases left in between. Germline assignment: CDR1 SGHKS and CDR2 YYEKEE (reference sequence). The CDR3 consists of 14 residues.

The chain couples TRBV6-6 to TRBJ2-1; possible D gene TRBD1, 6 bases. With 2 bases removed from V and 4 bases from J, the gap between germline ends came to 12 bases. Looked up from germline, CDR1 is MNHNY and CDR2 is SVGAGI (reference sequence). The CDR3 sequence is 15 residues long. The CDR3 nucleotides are TGTGCCAGCAGTTACACGAGGGGACAATACAATGAGCAGTTCTTC. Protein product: CASSYTRGQYNEQFF.

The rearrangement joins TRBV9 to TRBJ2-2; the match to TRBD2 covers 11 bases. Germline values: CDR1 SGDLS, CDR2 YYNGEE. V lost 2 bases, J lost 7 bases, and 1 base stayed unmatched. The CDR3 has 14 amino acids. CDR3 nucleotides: TGTGCCAGCAGCGTCGGGACTAGCGGCGGGGAGCTGTTTTTT. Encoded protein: CASSVGTSGGELFF. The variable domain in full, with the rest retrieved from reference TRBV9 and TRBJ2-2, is DSGVTQTPKHLITATGQRVTLRCSPRSGDLSVYWYQQSLDQGLQFLIQYYNGEERAKGNILERFSAQQFPDLHSELNLSSLELGDSALYFCASSVGTSGGELFFGEGSRLTVL.

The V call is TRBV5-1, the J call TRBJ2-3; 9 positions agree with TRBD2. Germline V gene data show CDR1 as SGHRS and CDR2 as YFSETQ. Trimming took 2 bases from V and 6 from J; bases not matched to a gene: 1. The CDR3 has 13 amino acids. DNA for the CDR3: TGCGCCAGCAGCTTCACTAGCGGGGATACGCAGTATTTT. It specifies CASSFTSGDTQYF.